The 29 T cell receptor beta chains given below trace back to one sample, sequenced in a study of T cell repertoires in cytomegalovirus infection. TCRdb reanalysed the reads using MiXCR and keeps one entry per CDR3 protein. The sample has just over 300,000 distinct CDR3 sequences, roughly 17% seen once; the top ten hold 9.5% to 15%. The sample consisted of PBMCs. All receptors come from a human donor in good health (CMV status not recorded). Some clones in this sample may be carry-over from other donors' samples.

This clonotype has just a few counts. V gene TRBV4-1 combines with J gene TRBJ1-1; D call uncertain. The CDR3 extends over 14 amino acids. Trimming cost V 4 bases and J 3 bases, with 12 bases left between them. The V gene's germline CDR1 is MGHRA and CDR2 YSYEKL. In nucleotides, the CDR3 is TGCGCCAGCAGCCGACAATGGGTTGACACTGAAGCTTTCTTT. Amino acids: CASSRQWVDTEAFF.

This clonotype was seen a few times. V and J are TRBV28 and TRBJ2-7, with a tentative D call TRBD2 (5 bases). The CDR3 sequence is 15 residues long. V lost 8 bases and J lost 0, with 17 bases in between. Germline V gene data show CDR1 as MDHEN and CDR2 as SYDVKM. CDR3 nucleotide sequence: TGTGCCAGCGGACCTCCAACGGGGAACTCCTACGAGCAGTACTTC. Its protein is CASGPPTGNSYEQYF.

This clonotype was seen ten or more times. The V and J genes are TRBV6-6 and TRBJ2-7; TRBD2 is a possible D gene (5 bases). The CDR3 runs 14 residues. CDR1 MNHNY and CDR2 SVGAGI come from the germline V gene (reference sequence). With 7 bases removed from V and 3 bases from J, the gap between germline ends came to 16 bases. CDR3 bases: TGTGCCAGCACAGAAGGGAGCGGCAGCTACGAGCAGTACTTC. Protein product: CASTEGSGSYEQYF.

This clonotype was seen many times. The chain carries TRBV19 and TRBJ2-7; possible D gene TRBD1, 5 bases. V lost 5 bases, J lost 4 bases, and 12 bases lay in between. Per germline, CDR1 LNHDA and CDR2 SQIVND (reference sequence). The CDR3 has 13 residues. The CDR3 loop is CASSLSGNYEQYF. As DNA, the CDR3 is TGTGCCAGTAGTTTGTCAGGGAATTACGAGCAGTACTTC.

This clonotype has at least ten counts. The V gene is TRBV12-3 or TRBV12-4, the J gene TRBJ2-7; the D is unclear. This CDR3 contains 12 residues. Trimming cost V 7 bases and J 2 bases, with 9 bases left between them. The DNA of the CDR3 is TGTGCCAGCACCTCGAACACCTACGAGCAGTACTTC. Amino acids: CASTSNTYEQYF.

This clonotype was observed many times. This rearrangement joins TRBV6-6 to TRBJ1-6, with 8 bases lining up with TRBD1. Looked up from germline, CDR1 is MNHNY and CDR2 is SVGAGI (reference sequence). J lost 7 bases, V lost 0 bases, and 17 bases had no gene match. The CDR3 covers 20 residues. The CDR3 nucleotides are TGTGCCAGCAGTTACTCCCCGGGACAGGTCTCCTTATCGAGGAATTCACCCCTCCACTTT. Protein: CASSYSPGQVSLSRNSPLHF.

V gene TRBV6-5 combines with J gene TRBJ2-7; 9 bases are shared with TRBD1. Germline V gene sequence: CDR1 MNHEY, CDR2 SVGAGI. J lost 0 bases, V lost 2 bases, and 14 bases had no gene match. The CDR3 covers 19 residues. The CDR3 region is CASSYRPPGQGLSSYEQYF. The CDR3 DNA is TGTGCCAGCAGTTACCGCCCCCCGGGACAGGGCTTAAGCTCCTACGAGCAGTACTTC.

The V gene is TRBV7-9, the J gene TRBJ1-6, with D possibly being TRBD1 (5 bases). Trimming left V 2 bases short and J 3 bases short, with 20 bases between. Germline V gene sequence: CDR1 SEHNR, CDR2 FQNEAQ (reference sequence). The CDR3 totals 19 residues. The CDR3 spells CASSLKEPGRNNYNSPLHF. As DNA, the CDR3 is TGTGCCAGCAGCTTAAAAGAACCGGGACGGAATAACTATAATTCACCCCTCCACTTT.

This clonotype was recorded a few times. The gene calls are TRBV20-1 and TRBJ2-7, with no clear D. Between the trimmed V and J ends, which lost 5 bases and 3 bases, there was a span of 5 bases. In germline, CDR1 is DFQATT, CDR2 SNEGSKA (reference sequence). There are 10 residues in the CDR3. CDR3: CSAGSYEQYF. The CDR3 DNA reads as TGCAGTGCTGGAAGCTACGAGCAGTACTTC.

This clonotype was seen at least ten times. The rearrangement joins TRBV7-2 to TRBJ1-3, with unresolved D. The CDR3 has 12 residues. The V and J ends lost 4 bases and 4 bases respectively, with 5 bases between them. Per germline, CDR1 SGHTA and CDR2 FQGNSA. The DNA of the CDR3 is TGTGCCAGCAGCTCTGAAGGAAACACCATATATTTT. This gives the protein CASSSEGNTIYF. Variable domain in full (rest from reference TRBV7-2 and TRBJ1-3): GAGVSQSPSNKVTEKGKDVELRCDPISGHTALYWYRQSLGQGLEFLIYFQGNSAPDKSGLPSDRFSAERTGGSVSTLTIQRTQQEDSAVYLCASSSEGNTIYFGEGSWLTVV.

V gene TRBV25-1 combines with J gene TRBJ2-1; weak D call: TRBD2 (7 bases). The CDR3 loop spans 14 amino acids. Germline assignment: CDR1 MGHDK and CDR2 SYGVNS. The ends were cut back, 9 bases at V and 3 bases at J, with 15 bases in the middle. In nucleotides, the CDR3 is TGTGCCAGTTTACCGGGGGGCCGCTACAATGAGCAGTTCTTC. It codes for CASLPGGRYNEQFF.

This chain connects TRBV14 to TRBJ2-5; 8 positions match TRBD1. The CDR3 is made up of 16 amino acids. Germline V gene lookup returns CDR1 SGHDN and CDR2 FVKESK. The V and J ends lost 0 bases and 4 bases, in that order; junction bases with no gene match: 7. The CDR3 protein is CASSQDPRQGLETQYF. The CDR3 region has the DNA TGTGCCAGCAGCCAAGATCCGAGACAGGGGCTAGAGACCCAGTACTTC.

The genes are TRBV25-1 and TRBJ1-6; a possible D gene is TRBD1 (6 bases). The CDR3 is made up of 13 amino acids. Germline CDR1 MGHDK, CDR2 SYGVNS. V was pared by 2 bases and J by 10 bases, with 9 bases between. The CDR3 nucleotides are TGTGCCAGCAGTGAACAGGGGAGATCACCCCTCCACTTT. Protein product: CASSEQGRSPLHF. The complete variable domain, with remaining parts taken from reference TRBV25-1 and TRBJ1-6, reads EADIYQTPRYLVIGTGKKITLECSQTMGHDKMYWYQQDPGMELHLIHYSYGVNSTEKGDLSSESTVSRIRTEHFPLTLESARPSHTSQYLCASSEQGRSPLHFGNGTRLTVT.

This clonotype was counted ten times or more. This chain uses TRBV6-8 with TRBJ1-4; D gene uncertain. V lost 6 bases and J 7 bases, leaving 9 bases between the germline ends. The CDR3 covers 12 residues. Germline loops: CDR1 MNHGY, CDR2 SAAAGT. CDR3 coding DNA: TGTGCCAGCAGGACTGGGAGTGAAAAACTGTTTTTT. It specifies CASRTGSEKLFF.

This clonotype was seen a single time. CDR3 DNA sequence: TGTGCCAGCAGCCGAGCCGGGGAAGATACGCAGTATTTT. Protein product: CASSRAGEDTQYF. The chain carries TRBV3-1 and TRBJ2-3, with D perhaps matching TRBD2 (5 bases). The CDR3 has 13 amino acids. Trimming left V 4 bases short and J 5 bases short, with 10 bases between. Per germline, CDR1 LGHDT and CDR2 YNNKEL (reference sequence).

This clonotype was counted between two and nine times. The chain uses TRBV2 and TRBJ2-4; 9 bases match TRBD1. The CDR3 length is 18 residues. With 7 bases clipped from V and 0 bases from J, the junction kept 13 bases outside the gene matches. Germline V lookup: CDR1 SNHLY, CDR2 FYNNEI. CDR3 DNA: TGTGCCAGCACCGGCGACAGGGGGATGGGAGCAGCCAAAAACATTCAGTACTTC. This sequence encodes CASTGDRGMGAAKNIQYF. Full variable domain (outside the CDR3, taken from reference TRBV2 and TRBJ2-4): EPEVTQTPSHQVTQMGQEVILRCVPISNHLYFYWYRQILGQKVEFLVSFYNNEISEKSEIFDDQFSVERPDGSNFTLKIRSTKLEDSAMYFCASTGDRGMGAAKNIQYFGAGTRLSVL.

The V and J genes are TRBV20-1 and TRBJ2-3; 8 nucleotides align to TRBD2. Germline CDR1 is DFQATT and CDR2 is SNEGSKA (reference sequence). This CDR3 comprises 16 residues. J gave up 2 bases and V 1 base, and 8 bases lay outside the gene matches. CDR3 DNA sequence: TGCAGTGCTAGAGGCCCGGGCGGGGGGCCCACAGATACGCAGTATTTT. This gives the protein CSARGPGGGPTDTQYF.

This chain connects TRBV12-3 or TRBV12-4 to TRBJ2-1; 10 bases align to TRBD2. V trimming: 3 bases; J trimming: 8 bases; junction bases outside the gene matches: 13. This CDR3 region has 17 residues. This CDR3 is CASSFQASGGVLDEQFF. CDR3 DNA: TGTGCCAGCAGTTTCCAGGCTAGCGGGGGCGTGTTAGATGAGCAGTTCTTC.

In this sample, this clonotype turned up many times. The CDR3 loop is CASSFGLWIPYGYTF. DNA for the CDR3: TGTGCCAGCAGTTTTGGTCTCTGGATCCCCTATGGCTACACCTTC. This sequence joins TRBV12-3 or TRBV12-4 and TRBJ1-2; D unclear. The CDR3 length is 15 residues. Trimming took 3 bases from V and 4 from J, leaving 15 bases between them.

This clonotype was seen more than once but under ten times. This sequence joins TRBV20-1 and TRBJ1-4, with D possibly TRBD1 on 5 matching bases. V was cut by 3 bases and J by 5 bases, with 7 bases left in between. CDR3 length: 12 residues. The germline V gene has CDR1 DFQATT and CDR2 SNEGSKA (reference sequence). Here the CDR3 reads CSASEGNEKLFF. The CDR3 DNA reads as TGCAGTGCTAGCGAGGGGAATGAAAAACTGTTTTTT.

The chain couples TRBV4-3 to TRBJ2-1; TRBD1 aligns across 11 bases. The junction had 1 base not matched to a gene; V was cut back by 0 bases and J by 3 bases. CDR3 length: 16 amino acids. Germline CDR1 reads LGHNA; CDR2 reads YSLEER. The DNA for the CDR3 is TGCGCCAGCAGCCAAGATGGGACAGGGGGCTACAATGAGCAGTTCTTC. It is translated as CASSQDGTGGYNEQFF.

This clonotype was counted only a few times. This chain links TRBV6-2 or TRBV6-3 with TRBJ1-5; D remains ambiguous. The germline V and J ends were trimmed by 2 bases and 2 bases, with 10 bases remaining between them. The germline gives CDR1 MNHEY, CDR2 SVGEGT. This CDR3 comprises 15 residues. CDR3 sequence (DNA): TGTGCCAGCAGTTACGCCAGCGTCCGCAATCAGCCCCAGCATTTT. Amino acids: CASSYASVRNQPQHF.

This clonotype was seen at least ten times. This chain links TRBV7-2 with TRBJ2-3; D may match TRBD1 or TRBD2 (6 bases each). Germline CDR1 is SGHTA and CDR2 is FQGNSA. V lost 8 bases to trimming and J lost 5 bases, with 17 bases between them. The CDR3 consists of 14 residues. The CDR3 is CASQKRGAGDTQYF. The CDR3 DNA follows: TGTGCCAGCCAGAAAAGGGGGGCTGGAGATACGCAGTATTTT. The entire variable domain, with the rest obtained from reference TRBV7-2 and TRBJ2-3, is as follows: GAGVSQSPSNKVTEKGKDVELRCDPISGHTALYWYRQSLGQGLEFLIYFQGNSAPDKSGLPSDRFSAERTGGSVSTLTIQRTQQEDSAVYLCASQKRGAGDTQYFGPGTRLTVL.

The chain couples TRBV18 to TRBJ2-7; the D gene is possibly TRBD1 (5 bases). Germline V gene sequence: CDR1 KGHSH, CDR2 LQKENI. Trimming took 4 bases from V and 7 from J, leaving 17 bases between them. This CDR3 has 14 amino acids. CDR3 coding DNA: TGTGCCAGCTCACTCCACAGGATTTCGGAAGAGCAGTACTTC. This encodes CASSLHRISEEQYF.

This clonotype was counted a few times. V is TRBV7-9 and J is TRBJ1-1; D not certain. Germline lookup yields CDR1 SEHNR and CDR2 FQNEAQ (reference sequence). This CDR3 is built from 14 residues. The ends were cut back, 0 bases at V and 2 bases at J, with 7 bases in the middle. In DNA form, the CDR3 reads TGTGCCAGCAGCTTAGCTTCCCATAACACTGAAGCTTTCTTT. Translating gives CASSLASHNTEAFF.

This clonotype occurred many times. This chain joins TRBV7-8 and TRBJ1-1, with D possibly matching TRBD1 (5 bases). Germline V gene sequence: CDR1 SGHVS, CDR2 FQNEAQ. Trimming cost V 6 bases and J 4 bases, with 15 bases left between them. The CDR3 is 14 residues long. CDR3 region: CASRDPGGSTEAFF. The CDR3 DNA reads TGTGCCAGCAGGGATCCGGGGGGAAGCACTGAAGCTTTCTTT.

This sequence joins TRBV20-1 and TRBJ2-1; D gene unclear. CDR1 and CDR2 from the germline V gene are DFQATT and SNEGSKA (reference sequence). Between the trimmed V and J ends, which lost 5 bases and 0 bases, there was a span of 17 bases. The CDR3 spans 16 residues. CDR3 bases: TGCAGTGCTGCCCCCTGGCTAGTGAGCTCCTACAATGAGCAGTTCTTC. Translated: CSAAPWLVSSYNEQFF.

This clonotype was seen at least ten times. This chain connects TRBV19 to TRBJ2-7; tentative D call: TRBD1 (6 bases). V lost 5 bases to trimming and J lost 1 base, with 18 bases between them. Germline V gene data show CDR1 as LNHDA and CDR2 as SQIVND (reference sequence). The CDR3 sequence is 16 residues long. DNA for the CDR3: TGTGCCAGTAGTCTATCTACAGGGTCCCGGTCCTACGAGCAGTACTTC. As protein: CASSLSTGSRSYEQYF.

This clonotype was seen ten or more times. This sequence joins TRBV7-6 and TRBJ2-7; TRBD1 is a possible D gene (7 bases). The CDR3 has 18 residues. Germline assignment: CDR1 SGHVS and CDR2 FNYEAQ. V lost 2 bases, J lost 3 bases, and 23 bases lay in between. In nucleotides, the CDR3 is TGTGCCAGCAGCTTATTGTCTACGGAACAGGGGACTTACTACGAGCAGTACTTC. Residues: CASSLLSTEQGTYYEQYF.